A single sample gave rise to the 17 T cell receptor beta chains below, sequenced in a study of T cell changes during pregnancy in multiple sclerosis. Method: immunoSEQ multiplex PCR; TCRdb's copy keeps in-frame clones and lacks some. The data show about 99,000 clones, around 91% seen once. The material sequenced was peripheral blood, taken after pregnancy. The receptors here all came from a female donor with multiple sclerosis, enrolled in a pregnancy study.

This clone was recorded only once. CDR3 in DNA: TGTGCCAGTAGCCCCCAGGGATGGGGGAACACTGAAGCTTTCTTT. Amino acid sequence: CASSPQGWGNTEAFF. The chain couples TRBV19 to TRBJ1-1; a possible D gene is TRBD1 (5 bases). V was shortened by 6 bases and J by 1 base, with 15 bases between the two germline ends. The length of the CDR3 is 15 residues. Germline V gene lookup returns CDR1 LNHDA and CDR2 SQIVND (reference sequence). The full variable domain, in which reference TRBV19 and TRBJ1-1 provide the parts outside the CDR3, is DGGITQSPKYLFRKEGQNVTLSCEQNLNHDAMYWYRQDPGQGLRLIYYSQIVNDFQKGDIAEGYSVSREKKESFPLTVTSAQKNPTAFYLCASSPQGWGNTEAFFGQGTRLTVV.

This chain uses TRBV5-1 with TRBJ2-2; 12 nucleotides match TRBD2. The CDR3 is made up of 16 amino acids. V shed 0 bases, J shed 10 bases, and the junction held 7 bases outside the gene matches. The V gene's germline CDR1 is SGHRS and CDR2 YFSETQ. The CDR3 reads CASSLGPSGRAEELFF. The CDR3 DNA follows: TGCGCCAGCAGCTTGGGTCCTAGCGGGAGGGCCGAGGAGCTGTTTTTT. Together with reference TRBV5-1 and TRBJ2-2, the CDR3 gives the full variable domain: KAGVTQTPRYLIKTRGQQVTLSCSPISGHRSVSWYQQTPGQGLQFLFEYFSETQRNKGNFPGRFSGRQFSNSRSEMNVSTLELGDSALYLCASSLGPSGRAEELFFGEGSRLTVL.

The chain employs TRBV6-5 and TRBJ2-7, with D perhaps TRBD1 (6 bases). The CDR3 consists of 15 residues. The V gene's germline CDR1 is MNHEY and CDR2 SVGAGI. The V end was cut by 2 bases, the J end by 0 bases, with 11 bases between. The CDR3 protein is CASSYRAGVSYEQYF. In DNA form, the CDR3 reads TGTGCCAGCAGTTACAGGGCAGGGGTCTCCTACGAGCAGTACTTC.

This clone was counted a single time. The J gene is TRBJ2-7, the V gene TRBV7-2, with 9 positions matching TRBD1. The CDR3 loop spans 15 amino acids. The trim removed 6 bases at V and 1 base at J, leaving 7 bases unmatched. Germline CDR1 is SGHTA and CDR2 is FQGNSA. The CDR3 region is CASSSGGTGSYEQYF. CDR3 nucleotides: TGTGCCAGCAGTTCAGGGGGGACAGGGTCCTACGAGCAGTACTTC.

This clone appeared many times. The chain has TRBV13 and TRBJ1-2, with 8 bases lining up with TRBD1. In germline, CDR1 is PRHDT, CDR2 FYEKMQ (reference sequence). With V trimmed by 7 bases and J by 4 bases, 8 bases remained unmatched. This CDR3 has 14 amino acids. The CDR3: CASIHQGTGYGYTF. As DNA, the CDR3 is TGTGCCAGCATCCACCAAGGGACAGGCTATGGCTACACCTTC.

The genes are TRBV27 and TRBJ2-5; D is perhaps TRBD1 (6 bases). The CDR3 sequence is 13 residues long. V lost 6 bases and J 4 bases, leaving 12 bases between the germline ends. CDR1 and CDR2 from the germline V gene are MNHEY and SMNVEV (reference sequence). The CDR3 nucleotides read TGTGCCAGCAGACAGGGCGGTGGAGAGACCCAGTACTTC. Translation: CASRQGGGETQYF.

The chain carries TRBV23-1 and TRBJ1-4; 8 bases match TRBD1. TRBV23-1 is an ORF for which the function is uncertain. CDR3 length: 16 amino acids. The junction had 9 bases not matched to a gene; V was cut back by 6 bases and J by 3 bases. In DNA, the CDR3 is TGCGCCAGCAGCGATGGCAGGGGGCAAGCTAATGAAAAACTGTTTTTT. Its translation: CASSDGRGQANEKLFF.

This chain joins TRBV27 and TRBJ2-4; 8 bases line up with TRBD1. V dropped 5 bases and J dropped 5; count of bases not matched to a gene: 8. The CDR3 consists of 15 residues. Germline CDR1 MNHEY, CDR2 SMNVEV (reference sequence). CDR3 sequence reads: CASSQPGQAENIQYF. The DNA for the CDR3 is TGTGCCAGCAGTCAGCCGGGACAGGCTGAAAACATTCAGTACTTC.

The chain recombines TRBV15 with TRBJ2-7, with 7 nucleotides matching TRBD1. V lost 0 bases, J lost 3 bases, and 5 bases stayed unmatched. Germline values: CDR1 LNHNV, CDR2 YYDKDF (reference sequence). The CDR3 sequence is 15 residues long. CDR3 sequence (DNA): TGTGCCACCAGCAGAGAAGGAGCAGGGGGCTACGAGCAGTACTTC. Encoded protein: CATSREGAGGYEQYF. The whole variable domain, filled in from reference TRBV15 and TRBJ2-7, reads DAMVIQNPRYQVTQFGKPVTLSCSQTLNHNVMYWYQQKSSQAPKLLFHYYDKDFNNEADTPDNFQSRRPNTSFCFLDIRSPGLGDTAMYLCATSREGAGGYEQYFGPGTRLTVT.

V gene TRBV7-6 combines with J gene TRBJ2-7; a weak D match, TRBD2 (5 bases). Trimming took 1 base from V and 2 from J, leaving 9 bases between them. The CDR3 totals 14 residues. The V gene's germline CDR1 is SGHVS and CDR2 FNYEAQ. The CDR3 spells CASSLGGYPYEQYF. In DNA form, the CDR3 reads TGTGCCAGCAGCTTAGGCGGGTACCCCTACGAGCAGTACTTC.

The CDR3 coding sequence is TGTGCCAGCAGCTTTACCGGGACAGGGGATGAAAAACTGTTTTTT. Protein product: CASSFTGTGDEKLFF. The V call is TRBV7-2, the J call TRBJ1-4; 10 positions agree with TRBD1. Trimming took 3 bases from V and 6 from J; bases not matched to a gene: 4. Germline V gene sequence: CDR1 SGHTA, CDR2 FQGNSA. This CDR3 region has 15 residues.

The chain couples TRBV25-1 to TRBJ1-5; TRBD1 matches at 8 bases. The J segment lost 5 bases and the V segment lost 4 bases, leaving 7 bases of the junction unmatched. Germline V CDR1 and CDR2: MGHDK, SYGVNS. This CDR3 has 15 amino acids. CDR3: CASSGPGQGHQPQHF. CDR3 DNA: TGTGCCAGCAGTGGCCCTGGACAGGGCCATCAGCCCCAGCATTTT.

The table lists this clone with a count of one. V and J are TRBV5-5 and TRBJ2-3; TRBD2 agrees at 9 bases. V was clipped by 1 base and J by 4 bases; unmatched bases: 13. CDR1 is SGHKS, CDR2 YYEKEE, per germline (reference sequence). CDR3 length: 18 amino acids. As DNA, the CDR3 is TGTGCCAGCAGCTTGCGGGTGGGCGGGGGGGCCCGGGCAGATACGCAGTATTTT. Translating it yields CASSLRVGGGARADTQYF.

V and J are TRBV5-5 and TRBJ1-4; 7 bases line up with TRBD1. The CDR3 is 15 residues long. The V segment lost 3 bases and the J segment 5 bases; nucleotides outside the gene matches: 7. Germline lookup yields CDR1 SGHKS and CDR2 YYEKEE (reference sequence). CDR3 region: CASSSPGQSNEKLFF. The DNA for the CDR3 is TGTGCCAGCAGCTCCCCGGGACAGTCGAATGAAAAACTGTTTTTT.

This chain joins TRBV4-2 and TRBJ1-1; weak D call: TRBD1 (6 bases). The CDR3 is 16 amino acids. Trimming stripped 0 bases from V and 5 bases from J, with 16 bases between. Germline-derived CDR1 and CDR2 are LGHNA and YNFKEQ. CDR3 nucleotides: TGTGCCAGCAGCCAAGATGTCGGCAGGGGAAATACTGAAGCTTTCTTT. This encodes CASSQDVGRGNTEAFF.

The chain couples TRBV7-3 to TRBJ1-1, with 8 bases fitting TRBD1. V trimming: 3 bases; J trimming: 4 bases; junction bases outside the gene matches: 7. Germline V CDR1 and CDR2: SGHTA, FQGTGA. The CDR3 is 15 amino acids. CDR3 protein: CASSLLGQGVTEAFF. The CDR3 DNA sequence: TGTGCCAGCAGCTTGCTTGGACAGGGAGTCACTGAAGCTTTCTTT.

The chain recombines TRBV5-1 with TRBJ1-3, with 8 bases that match TRBD1. The CDR3 has 17 amino acids. With V trimmed by 1 base and J by 0 bases, 6 bases remained unmatched. CDR1 is SGHRS, CDR2 YFSETQ, per germline. As DNA, the CDR3 is TGCGCCAGCAGCTTGTCCCAAGGGACAGGCTCTGGAAACACCATATATTTT. This translates into CASSLSQGTGSGNTIYF. Supplemented by reference TRBV5-1 and TRBJ1-3, the full variable domain reads KAGVTQTPRYLIKTRGQQVTLSCSPISGHRSVSWYQQTPGQGLQFLFEYFSETQRNKGNFPGRFSGRQFSNSRSEMNVSTLELGDSALYLCASSLSQGTGSGNTIYFGEGSWLTVV.